One sample yielded the 28 T cell receptor beta chains listed below, sequenced in a study of T cell repertoires in cytomegalovirus infection. Each CDR3 protein is one row after TCRdb ran MiXCR on the reads. Found here are just under 300,000 distinct CDR3 sequences, approximately 10% of them singletons; the top ten hold around 2.5%. The source material was PBMCs. The receptors derive from a human donor in good health (CMV status not recorded). Some clones in this sample may be carry-over from other donors' samples.

This clonotype occurred many times. The genes are TRBV7-2 and TRBJ2-3, with a possible D match to TRBD2 (6 bases). This CDR3 contains 17 residues. The V and J ends lost 2 bases and 0 bases respectively, with 15 bases between them. From germline, CDR1 is SGHTA and CDR2 FQGNSA. In DNA form, the CDR3 reads TGTGCCAGCAGCTTACCCTACCTCCGGGGGAGCACAGATACGCAGTATTTT. It yields the protein CASSLPYLRGSTDTQYF.

The chain employs TRBV20-1 and TRBJ1-5; a weak D match, TRBD1 (5 bases). The CDR3 contains 15 residues. Germline V gene sequence: CDR1 DFQATT, CDR2 SNEGSKA (reference sequence). Trimming stripped 3 bases from V and 3 bases from J, with 15 bases between. CDR3 DNA sequence: TGCAGTGCTAGGCCTCGAGGGGCAGCCAATCAGCCCCAGCATTTT. This codes for CSARPRGAANQPQHF.

This clonotype was counted at least ten times. V usage is TRBV7-2 and J usage is TRBJ2-1, with TRBD1 matching 9 bases. Trimming at V came to 1 base and at J to 6 bases, leaving 10 bases not matched to a gene. Germline V gene sequence: CDR1 SGHTA, CDR2 FQGNSA. The CDR3 length is 17 residues. The CDR3 region has the DNA TGTGCCAGCAGCTTAGGAGGTCGGGGACAGGGACTCAATGAGCAGTTCTTC. It translates to CASSLGGRGQGLNEQFF.

The chain employs TRBV2 and TRBJ2-4, with 8 bases that match TRBD1. The length of the CDR3 is 13 residues. The J segment lost 7 bases and the V segment lost 5 bases, leaving 4 bases of the junction unmatched. Germline V lookup: CDR1 SNHLY, CDR2 FYNNEI. The CDR3 protein is CASSLGQDNIQYF. The CDR3 region has the DNA TGTGCCAGCAGTCTGGGACAGGACAACATTCAGTACTTC.

The V call is TRBV20-1, the J call TRBJ2-5, with a tentative D call TRBD2 (6 bases). V was clipped by 1 base and J by 2 bases, with 14 bases between them. Germline V CDR1 and CDR2: DFQATT, SNEGSKA (reference sequence). CDR3 length: 15 residues. CDR3 loop: CSARGFSSGQETQYF. Here the CDR3 DNA reads TGCAGTGCTAGAGGGTTCAGTAGCGGACAAGAGACCCAGTACTTC.

This clonotype was recorded at least ten times. This chain uses TRBV20-1 with TRBJ1-5, with D perhaps matching TRBD1 (6 bases). V shed 0 bases and J shed 5 bases, with 14 bases lying between them. There are 15 residues in the CDR3. Germline CDR1 reads DFQATT; CDR2 reads SNEGSKA (reference sequence). The CDR3: CSARDNREEDQPQHF. In DNA, the CDR3 is TGCAGTGCTAGAGATAACAGGGAAGAAGATCAGCCCCAGCATTTT.

This clonotype has a handful of counts. The rearrangement links TRBV6-6 to TRBJ1-5, with a tentative D call TRBD1 (5 bases). Trimming took 5 bases from V and 6 from J, leaving 17 bases between them. This CDR3 comprises 15 residues. The germline gives CDR1 MNHNY, CDR2 SVGAGI (reference sequence). The CDR3 DNA reads TGTGCCAGCAGTCTCGGGGGACCGGATTTTCAGCCCCAGCATTTT. Protein: CASSLGGPDFQPQHF.

This clonotype was observed many times. The V call is TRBV5-5, the J call TRBJ2-7, with 8 positions matching TRBD2. Germline trimming cut 2 bases from V and 1 base from J; bases unmatched to any gene: 5. The CDR3 is 15 residues long. Germline V gives CDR1 SGHKS, CDR2 YYEKEE (reference sequence). In DNA, the CDR3 is TGTGCCAGCAGCTTAGACGCGGGGGGATCCTACGAGCAGTACTTC. Translating gives CASSLDAGGSYEQYF.

This clonotype appeared a few times. The chain recombines TRBV20-1 with TRBJ2-1; unclear D gene. Germline V gene lookup returns CDR1 DFQATT and CDR2 SNEGSKA (reference sequence). The V and J ends lost 0 bases and 4 bases respectively, with 10 bases between them. The CDR3 runs 14 residues. The CDR3 DNA reads as TGCAGTGCTAGAGATCTTGATCTGTACAATGAGCAGTTCTTC. Its translation: CSARDLDLYNEQFF.

This clonotype has at least ten counts. The CDR3 sequence is CASSPGIDRDTQYF. The CDR3 DNA reads TGTGCCAGCAGCCCCGGGATAGATAGGGATACGCAGTATTTT. The chain combines TRBV7-9 with TRBJ2-3; D is possibly TRBD2 (5 bases). Germline V CDR1 and CDR2: SEHNR, FQNEAQ (reference sequence). This CDR3 contains 14 residues. The V end lost 5 bases, the J end lost 6 bases, and 15 bases lay between the germline ends.

In this sample, this clonotype turned up a few times. The chain uses TRBV20-1 and TRBJ2-5, with TRBD2 matching 12 bases. The CDR3 length is 18 residues. Trimming took 0 bases from V and 2 from J; bases not matched to a gene: 10. Germline CDR1 is DFQATT and CDR2 is SNEGSKA (reference sequence). For the CDR3, the DNA is TGCAGTGCTAGAGATAGAACTAGCGGGGGGCCCCGACAAGAGACCCAGTACTTC. It encodes CSARDRTSGGPRQETQYF.

This clonotype has at least ten counts. The chain has TRBV10-3 and TRBJ2-5; D unclear. Between the trimmed V and J ends, which lost 3 bases and 6 bases, there was a span of 14 bases. The CDR3 has 14 amino acids. The V gene's germline CDR1 is ENHRY and CDR2 SYGVKD. The DNA of the CDR3 is TGTGCCATCAGTGATGATGGAATTCGAAAGACCCAGTACTTC. Translation: CAISDDGIRKTQYF.

This clonotype was seen at least ten times. CDR3 amino acids: CASSRQNREQYV. CDR3 sequence (DNA): TGTGCCAGCAGCAGACAGAACAGGGAGCAGTACGTC. This rearrangement joins TRBV5-6 to TRBJ2-7; D is possibly TRBD1 (5 bases). Trimming removed 4 bases at V and 7 bases at J, with 12 bases between. The CDR3 covers 12 residues. Germline CDR1 SGHDT, CDR2 YYEEEE.

This clonotype was recorded many times. This chain joins TRBV5-1 and TRBJ2-4; 7 positions agree with TRBD1. The CDR3 loop spans 15 amino acids. The junction had 13 bases not matched to a gene; V was cut back by 4 bases and J by 9 bases. CDR1 and CDR2 (germline): SGHRS, YFSETQ. The chain's CDR3 is CASSETGTATTIQYF. CDR3 nucleotide sequence: TGCGCCAGCAGCGAGACCGGGACAGCCACAACCATTCAGTACTTC.

This clonotype has at least ten counts. The gene calls are TRBV7-2 and TRBJ1-5; TRBD1 matches at 10 bases. V lost 3 bases, J lost 7 bases, and 3 bases stayed unmatched. Germline values: CDR1 SGHTA, CDR2 FQGNSA. This CDR3 has 14 residues. As DNA, the CDR3 is TGTGCCAGCAGCTTGACAGGGGGCCGACAGCCCCAGCATTTT. This codes for CASSLTGGRQPQHF.

This clonotype was found many times. The rearrangement links TRBV28 to TRBJ2-1; D is ambiguous. V shed 3 bases and J shed 5 bases, with 11 bases lying between them. Germline V gene sequence: CDR1 MDHEN, CDR2 SYDVKM. This CDR3 has 14 residues. The CDR3 is CASSFYRADNEQFF. The CDR3 bases are TGTGCCAGCAGTTTTTATAGGGCCGACAATGAGCAGTTCTTC.

This clonotype was recorded many times. The chain carries TRBV28 and TRBJ2-7, with D perhaps being TRBD1 or TRBD2 (5 bases each). The V gene's germline CDR1 is MDHEN and CDR2 SYDVKM. This CDR3 contains 17 residues. Trimming took off 7 bases at V and 5 bases at J, with 27 bases between the two ends. CDR3 amino acids: CASNSSYPGTIYNEQYV. The CDR3 DNA is TGTGCCAGCAATTCTAGCTACCCCGGGACGATTTACAACGAGCAGTACGTC.

With regard to this clonotype: This may be a read error, as it is one base from a much larger clone. This sequence joins TRBV6-1 and TRBJ1-5; D is unresolved. Germline values: CDR1 MNHNS, CDR2 SASEGT. The CDR3 runs 16 residues. The V and J ends lost 8 bases and 4 bases respectively, with 21 bases between them. The CDR3 DNA is TGTGCCAGCCGTGGCCGCCGGTGGACGGGGAATCAGCCCCAGCATTTT. Its translation is CASRGRRWTGNQPQHF.

The chain carries TRBV20-1 and TRBJ2-5, with a possible D match to TRBD2 (6 bases). CDR1 and CDR2 from the germline V gene are DFQATT and SNEGSKA (reference sequence). The V and J ends lost 4 bases and 1 base respectively, with 13 bases between them. CDR3 length: 14 residues. The CDR3 reads CSATSGQAQETQYF. The CDR3 DNA reads as TGCAGTGCTACGAGCGGGCAGGCCCAAGAGACCCAGTACTTC.

This clonotype was observed at least ten times. This chain connects TRBV19 to TRBJ2-5, with D possibly matching TRBD2 (7 bases). Germline CDR1 LNHDA, CDR2 SQIVND (reference sequence). Trimming pared 6 bases from V and 3 bases from J, leaving 14 bases between. This CDR3 spans 14 amino acids. In nucleotides, the CDR3 is TGTGCCAGTAGCGAACAGGGAGGGGAAGAGACCCAGTACTTC. Translation gives CASSEQGGEETQYF.

This clonotype was seen ten or more times. The chain has TRBV6-4 and TRBJ1-5; D gene ambiguous. V lost 6 bases and J 3 bases, leaving 6 bases between the germline ends. Germline-derived CDR1 and CDR2 are MRHNA and SNTAGT. This CDR3 has 12 residues. Here the CDR3 DNA reads TGTGCCAGCAGAGAGGACAATCAGCCCCAGCATTTT. This gives the protein CASREDNQPQHF.

This clonotype was observed a handful of times. The chain recombines TRBV6-2 or TRBV6-3 with TRBJ1-2; TRBD1 aligns across 8 bases. The germline CDR1 and CDR2 sequences are MNHEY and SVGEGT. The CDR3 loop spans 13 amino acids. With 5 bases clipped from V and 8 bases from J, the junction kept 7 bases outside the gene matches. The CDR3 DNA reads TGTGCCAGCAGTCAGCGGACAGGGTACGGCTACACCTTC. Protein sequence: CASSQRTGYGYTF.

This clonotype has at least ten counts. This chain links TRBV6-2 or TRBV6-3 with TRBJ2-1; D might be TRBD2 (7 bases). This CDR3 spans 13 amino acids. V lost 6 bases and J lost 9, with 15 bases in between. Germline V CDR1 and CDR2: MNHEY, SVGEGT. CDR3 sequence reads: CASSDGGPGEQFF. CDR3 nucleotides: TGTGCCAGCAGCGACGGGGGGCCGGGTGAGCAGTTCTTC.

In this sample, this clonotype turned up many times. The V and J genes are TRBV6-1 and TRBJ2-3; D remains unclear. The CDR3 covers 13 residues. V lost 5 bases and J 2 bases, leaving 8 bases between the germline ends. The germline CDR1 and CDR2 sequences are MNHNS and SASEGT. The CDR3 region is CASSIGFTDTQYF. The CDR3 nucleotides are TGTGCCAGCAGTATAGGATTCACAGATACGCAGTATTTT.

This clonotype was detected ten times or more. The rearrangement uses TRBV5-6 and TRBJ2-3, with D possibly TRBD2 on 5 matching bases. The V gene's germline CDR1 is SGHDT and CDR2 YYEEEE. This CDR3 is built from 15 residues. V lost 4 bases and J lost 0, with 12 bases in between. CDR3 protein: CASSPRRPSTDTQYF. In DNA form, the CDR3 reads TGTGCCAGCAGCCCGAGGAGGCCTAGCACAGATACGCAGTATTTT.

This clonotype was recorded many times. The rearrangement joins TRBV28 to TRBJ2-3, with D maybe TRBD1 (6 bases). Trimming removed 7 bases from V and 3 bases from J, with 14 bases in between. The CDR3 contains 14 residues. From germline, CDR1 is MDHEN and CDR2 SYDVKM. In DNA, the CDR3 is TGTGCCAGCAACACAGGGAGTGGAACAGATACGCAGTATTTT. This sequence encodes CASNTGSGTDTQYF.

This clonotype showed up many times. This rearrangement joins TRBV20-1 to TRBJ1-5, with D perhaps TRBD1 (5 bases). Per germline, CDR1 DFQATT and CDR2 SNEGSKA (reference sequence). There are 12 residues in the CDR3. Trimming removed 6 bases at V and 4 bases at J, with 10 bases between. This CDR3 reads CSAGETNQPQHF. CDR3 coding DNA: TGCAGTGCGGGGGAAACTAATCAGCCCCAGCATTTT.

In this sample, this clonotype turned up many times. This rearrangement joins TRBV28 to TRBJ2-5; a possible D gene is TRBD2 (6 bases). The V end lost 1 base, the J end lost 5 bases, and 17 bases lay between the germline ends. There are 16 residues in the CDR3. The germline CDR1 and CDR2 sequences are MDHEN and SYDVKM. CDR3 sequence: CASSLSGRGLRETQYF. The CDR3 bases are TGTGCCAGCAGTTTATCGGGGCGGGGTCTGCGGGAGACCCAGTACTTC.